This T cell receptor beta chain stems from a study of long-term antiretroviral therapy in people with HIV. Looked up from germline, CDR1 is SNHLY and CDR2 is FYNNEI. Trimming took 3 bases from V and 11 from J; bases not matched to a gene: 12. The length of the CDR3 is 15 residues. This clone was found once. Running of the v3.0 immunoSEQ assay took place at survey level. Data came from immunoSEQ multiplex PCR; TCRdb stores just in-frame clones and leaves some out. Of fewer than 10,000 clones detected, around 75% appear once; the ten largest clones hold roughly 21%. V is TRBV2 and J is TRBJ1-5; 8 nucleotides agree with TRBD1. Sequenced material: unsorted PBMCs, taken 1.8 years before starting antiretroviral therapy. This TCR was sampled from a man in his forties with HIV. In DNA form, the CDR3 reads TGTGCCAGCAGTGACCGTGGACAGGGCGCCCGCGCCCAGCATTTT. Translating it yields CASSDRGQGARAQHF.